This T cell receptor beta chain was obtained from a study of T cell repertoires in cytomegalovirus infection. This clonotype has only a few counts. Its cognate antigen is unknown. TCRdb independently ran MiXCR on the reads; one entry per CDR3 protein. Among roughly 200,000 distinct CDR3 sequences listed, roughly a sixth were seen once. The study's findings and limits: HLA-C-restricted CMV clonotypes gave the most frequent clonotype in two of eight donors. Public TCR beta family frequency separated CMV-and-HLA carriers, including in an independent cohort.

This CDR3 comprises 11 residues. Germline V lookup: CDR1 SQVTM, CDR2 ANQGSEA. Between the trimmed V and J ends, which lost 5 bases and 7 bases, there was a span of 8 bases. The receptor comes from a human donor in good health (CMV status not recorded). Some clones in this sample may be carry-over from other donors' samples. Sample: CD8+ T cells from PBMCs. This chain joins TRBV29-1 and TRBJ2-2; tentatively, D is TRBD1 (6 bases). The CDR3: CSVQGNGELFF. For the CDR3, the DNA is TGCAGCGTTCAGGGGAACGGGGAGCTGTTTTTT.